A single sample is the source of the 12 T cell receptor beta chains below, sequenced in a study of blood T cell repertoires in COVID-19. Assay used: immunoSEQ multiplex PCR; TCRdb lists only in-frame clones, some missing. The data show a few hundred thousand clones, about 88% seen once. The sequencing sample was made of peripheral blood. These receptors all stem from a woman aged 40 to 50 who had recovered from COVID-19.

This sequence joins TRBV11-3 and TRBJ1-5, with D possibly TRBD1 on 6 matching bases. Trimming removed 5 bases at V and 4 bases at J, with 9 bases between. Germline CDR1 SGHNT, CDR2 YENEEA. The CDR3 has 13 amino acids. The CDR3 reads CASSPDRNQPQHF. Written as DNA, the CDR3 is TGTGCCAGCAGCCCCGACAGGAATCAGCCCCAGCATTTT.

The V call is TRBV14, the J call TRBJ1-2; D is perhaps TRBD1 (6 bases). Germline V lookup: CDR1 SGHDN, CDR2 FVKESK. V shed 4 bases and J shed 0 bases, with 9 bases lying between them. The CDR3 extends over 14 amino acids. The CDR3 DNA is TGTGCCAGCAGCCCGAGGACAGCTAACTATGGCTACACCTTC. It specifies CASSPRTANYGYTF. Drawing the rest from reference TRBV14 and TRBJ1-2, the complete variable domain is EAGVTQFPSHSVIEKGQTVTLRCDPISGHDNLYWYRRVMGKEIKFLLHFVKESKQDESGMPNNRFLAERTGGTYSTLKVQPAELEDSGVYFCASSPRTANYGYTFGSGTRLTVV.

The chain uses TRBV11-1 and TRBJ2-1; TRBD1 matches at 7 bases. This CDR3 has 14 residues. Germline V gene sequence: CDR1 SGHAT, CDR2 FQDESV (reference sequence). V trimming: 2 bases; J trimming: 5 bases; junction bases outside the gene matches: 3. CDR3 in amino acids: CASSLITGDNEQFF. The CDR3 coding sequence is TGTGCCAGCAGCTTAATAACAGGGGACAATGAGCAGTTCTTC.

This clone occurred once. The CDR3 bases are TGTGCCAGCAGGGGGCCGACTGCCGAGCAGTACGTC. Its translation is CASRGPTAEQYV. The chain recombines TRBV7-9 with TRBJ2-7; possibly TRBD1 for D (5 bases). Trimming removed 6 bases from V and 6 bases from J, with 12 bases in between. CDR1 and CDR2 (germline): SEHNR, FQNEAQ (reference sequence). This CDR3 is built from 12 residues.

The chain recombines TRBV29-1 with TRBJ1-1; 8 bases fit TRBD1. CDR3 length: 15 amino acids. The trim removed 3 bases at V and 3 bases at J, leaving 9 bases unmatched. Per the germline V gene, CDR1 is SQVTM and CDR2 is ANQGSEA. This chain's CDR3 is CSVELQGDVYTEAFF. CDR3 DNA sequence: TGCAGCGTTGAGTTACAGGGGGATGTTTACACTGAAGCTTTCTTT.

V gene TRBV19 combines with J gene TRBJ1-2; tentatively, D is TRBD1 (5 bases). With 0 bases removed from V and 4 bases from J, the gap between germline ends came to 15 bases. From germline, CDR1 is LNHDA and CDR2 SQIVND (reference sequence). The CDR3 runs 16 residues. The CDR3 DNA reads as TGTGCCAGTAGTATAGAGCCCCCGACAGCAGTCTATGGCTACACCTTC. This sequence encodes CASSIEPPTAVYGYTF. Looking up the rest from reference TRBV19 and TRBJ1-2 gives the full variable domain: DGGITQSPKYLFRKEGQNVTLSCEQNLNHDAMYWYRQDPGQGLRLIYYSQIVNDFQKGDIAEGYSVSREKKESFPLTVTSAQKNPTAFYLCASSIEPPTAVYGYTFGSGTRLTVV.

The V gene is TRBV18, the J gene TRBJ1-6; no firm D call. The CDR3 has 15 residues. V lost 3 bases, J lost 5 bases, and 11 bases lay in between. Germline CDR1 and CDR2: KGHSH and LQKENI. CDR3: CASSPTEGNNSPLHF. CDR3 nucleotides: TGTGCCAGCTCACCCACGGAGGGCAATAATTCACCCCTCCACTTT.

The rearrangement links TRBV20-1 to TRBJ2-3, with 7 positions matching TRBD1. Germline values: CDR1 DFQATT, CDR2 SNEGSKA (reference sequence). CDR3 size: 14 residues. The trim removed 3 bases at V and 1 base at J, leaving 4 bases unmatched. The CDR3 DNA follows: TGCAGTGCTAGTTCCGACAGGGGCACAGATACGCAGTATTTT. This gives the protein CSASSDRGTDTQYF.

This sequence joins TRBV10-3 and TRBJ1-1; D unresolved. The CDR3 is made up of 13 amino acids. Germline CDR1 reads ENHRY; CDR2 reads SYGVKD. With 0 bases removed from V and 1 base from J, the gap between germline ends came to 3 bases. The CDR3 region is CAISESGNTEAFF. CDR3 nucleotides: TGTGCCATCAGTGAGTCCGGGAACACTGAAGCTTTCTTT.

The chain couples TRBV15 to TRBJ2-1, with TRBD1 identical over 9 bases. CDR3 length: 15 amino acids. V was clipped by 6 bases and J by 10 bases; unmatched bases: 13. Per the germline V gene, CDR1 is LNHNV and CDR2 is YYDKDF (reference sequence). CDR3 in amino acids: CATRKTGGFGLEQFF. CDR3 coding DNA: TGTGCCACCAGGAAGACAGGGGGTTTCGGTTTGGAGCAGTTCTTC. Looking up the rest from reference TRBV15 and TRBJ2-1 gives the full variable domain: DAMVIQNPRYQVTQFGKPVTLSCSQTLNHNVMYWYQQKSSQAPKLLFHYYDKDFNNEADTPDNFQSRRPNTSFCFLDIRSPGLGDTAMYLCATRKTGGFGLEQFFGPGTRLTVL.

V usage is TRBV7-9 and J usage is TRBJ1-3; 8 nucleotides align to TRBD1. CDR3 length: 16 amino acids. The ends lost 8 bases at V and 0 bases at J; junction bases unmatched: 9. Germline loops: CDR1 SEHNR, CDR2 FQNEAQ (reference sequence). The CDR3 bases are TGTGCCAGCGGACAGGGCCTGTCGTACTCTGGAAACACCATATATTTT. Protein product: CASGQGLSYSGNTIYF.

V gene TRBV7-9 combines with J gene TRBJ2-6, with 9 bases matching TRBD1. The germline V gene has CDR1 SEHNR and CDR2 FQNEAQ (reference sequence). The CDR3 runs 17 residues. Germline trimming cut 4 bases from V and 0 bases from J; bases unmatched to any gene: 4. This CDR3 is CASSWTGAFSGANVLTF. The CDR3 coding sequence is TGTGCCAGCAGCTGGACAGGGGCTTTCTCTGGGGCCAACGTCCTGACTTTC. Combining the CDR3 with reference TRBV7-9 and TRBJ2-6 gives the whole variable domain DTGVSQNPRHKITKRGQNVTFRCDPISEHNRLYWYRQTLGQGPEFLTYFQNEAQLEKSRLLSDRFSAERPKGSFSTLEIQRTEQGDSAMYLCASSWTGAFSGANVLTFGAGSRLTVL.